The next 9 T cell receptor beta chains were all read from a single sample in a study of blood T cell repertoires in COVID-19 (dated by TCRdb to about 2020). Library generation was performed with the immunoSEQ multiplex PCR assay. TCRdb limited this immuneACCESS table to in-frame rearrangements with V and J called. A share of clones is missing; checked studies link under half to unresolved V genes, and the rest is unexplained. The sample records approximately 290,000 clones, roughly four fifths of which are singletons. The top ten constitute 15% to 19% of the sample. The sample was peripheral blood. Every receptor here comes from a person between 65 and 79 years old with COVID-19, enrolled during active disease.

The chain carries TRBV24-1 and TRBJ1-2; no clear D. Germline CDR1 is KGHDR and CDR2 is SFDVKD. This CDR3 spans 12 amino acids. The germline V and J ends were trimmed by 4 bases and 6 bases, with 8 bases remaining between them. CDR3 bases: TGTGCCACCAGTGACCGCGGCGATGGCTACACCTTC. Its protein product is CATSDRGDGYTF.

This sequence joins TRBV5-1 and TRBJ2-1, with 9 bases identical to TRBD2. The germline gives CDR1 SGHRS, CDR2 YFSETQ. This CDR3 spans 15 amino acids. V lost 5 bases, J lost 6 bases, and 9 bases stayed unmatched. Written as DNA, the CDR3 is TGCGCCAGCAGGACTACCGGGACTAGCCGCAATGAGCAGTTCTTC. Protein: CASRTTGTSRNEQFF.

The chain employs TRBV6-2 or TRBV6-3 and TRBJ1-5; 9 bases are a match to TRBD1. Trimming cost V 6 bases and J 3 bases; bases outside gene matches: 15. Germline CDR1 is MNHEY and CDR2 is SVGEGT. This CDR3 is built from 18 residues. CDR3 protein: CASSLTGTGLRDNQPQHF. CDR3 DNA: TGTGCCAGCAGCCTGACCGGGACAGGGCTAAGAGACAATCAGCCCCAGCATTTT.

The chain uses TRBV7-3 and TRBJ2-1; D call uncertain. In germline, CDR1 is SGHTA, CDR2 FQGTGA. The CDR3 runs to 13 residues. The V end lost 2 bases, the J end lost 3 bases, and 5 bases lay between the germline ends. Written as DNA, the CDR3 is TGTGCCAGCAGCTTAGGCAGCTACAATGAGCAGTTCTTC. Translated, it gives CASSLGSYNEQFF.

V is TRBV30 and J is TRBJ2-7; 7 nucleotides agree with TRBD2. From germline, CDR1 is GTSNPN and CDR2 SVGIG (reference sequence). CDR3 size: 12 residues. V lost 4 bases and J lost 2; bases outside the gene matches: 2. CDR3 sequence: CAWTSGPYEQYF. CDR3 nucleotides: TGTGCCTGGACTAGCGGTCCCTACGAGCAGTACTTC. Full variable domain (outside the CDR3, taken from reference TRBV30 and TRBJ2-7): SQTIHQWPATLVQPVGSPLSLECTVEGTSNPNLYWYRQAAGRGLQLLFYSVGIGQISSEVPQNLSASRPQDRQFILSSKKLLLSDSGFYLCAWTSGPYEQYFGPGTRLTVT.

V and J are TRBV27 and TRBJ1-1; 7 bases are shared with TRBD1. V was clipped by 5 bases and J by 4 bases; unmatched bases: 7. CDR3 size: 14 residues. Germline V gene lookup returns CDR1 MNHEY and CDR2 SMNVEV (reference sequence). CDR3 sequence: CASSRGRGATEAFF. The DNA of the CDR3 is TGTGCCAGCAGTAGGGGCAGGGGGGCCACTGAAGCTTTCTTT.

The chain recombines TRBV15 with TRBJ1-4; the D is unclear. V dropped 8 bases and J dropped 9 bases, with 10 bases sitting between them. Germline lookup yields CDR1 LNHNV and CDR2 YYDKDF (reference sequence). The CDR3 contains 11 residues. The CDR3 DNA reads as TGTGCCACCTCGGGTCAACAAAAACTGTTTTTT. Translating it yields CATSGQQKLFF.

This clone has a single count. The chain uses TRBV5-1 and TRBJ1-1, with TRBD1 matching 8 bases. Germline trimming cut 7 bases from V and 4 bases from J; bases unmatched to any gene: 12. This CDR3 spans 15 amino acids. The germline gives CDR1 SGHRS, CDR2 YFSETQ. In DNA form, the CDR3 reads TGCGCCAGCGAGGGCAGGGGGCGTTCGGGCACTGAAGCTTTCTTT. Translating gives CASEGRGRSGTEAFF.

V and J are TRBV5-6 and TRBJ1-1, with 7 bases that match TRBD1. V was clipped by 3 bases and J by 3 bases; unmatched bases: 14. The CDR3 consists of 17 residues. Germline CDR1 and CDR2: SGHDT and YYEEEE. CDR3 sequence reads: CASSSGPGQRSYTEAFF. The CDR3 DNA follows: TGTGCCAGCAGCTCCGGTCCGGGACAGCGCTCGTACACTGAAGCTTTCTTT. The variable domain in full, completed from reference TRBV5-6 and TRBJ1-1, reads DAGVTQSPTHLIKTRGQQVTLRCSPKSGHDTVSWYQQALGQGPQFIFQYYEEEERQRGNFPDRFSGHQFPNYSSELNVNALLLGDSALYLCASSSGPGQRSYTEAFFGQGTRLTVV.